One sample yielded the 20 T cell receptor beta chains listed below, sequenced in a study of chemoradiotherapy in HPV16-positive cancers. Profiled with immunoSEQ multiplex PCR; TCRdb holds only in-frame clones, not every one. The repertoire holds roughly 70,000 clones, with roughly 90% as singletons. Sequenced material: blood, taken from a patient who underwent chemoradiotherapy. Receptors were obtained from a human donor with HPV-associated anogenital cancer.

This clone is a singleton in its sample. The CDR3 sequence: CASSPAGNVETQYF. Here the CDR3 DNA reads TGTGCCAGCTCACCAGCAGGGAATGTGGAGACCCAGTACTTC. The chain couples TRBV18 to TRBJ2-5; possibly TRBD1 for D (5 bases). This CDR3 contains 14 residues. Trimming took off 2 bases at V and 5 bases at J, with 12 bases between the two ends. Germline V gene lookup returns CDR1 KGHSH and CDR2 LQKENI.

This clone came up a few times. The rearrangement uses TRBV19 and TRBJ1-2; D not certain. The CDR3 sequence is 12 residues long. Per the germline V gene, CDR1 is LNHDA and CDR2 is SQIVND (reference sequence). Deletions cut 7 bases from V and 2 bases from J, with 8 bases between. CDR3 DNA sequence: TGTGCCAGTAATCTAGGGAACTATGGCTACACCTTC. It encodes CASNLGNYGYTF.

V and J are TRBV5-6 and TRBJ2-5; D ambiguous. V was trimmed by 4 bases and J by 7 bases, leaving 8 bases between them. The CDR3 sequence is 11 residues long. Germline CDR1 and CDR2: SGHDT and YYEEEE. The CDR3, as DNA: TGTGCCAGCAGCCTAGAGCGGACCCAGTACTTC. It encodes CASSLERTQYF.

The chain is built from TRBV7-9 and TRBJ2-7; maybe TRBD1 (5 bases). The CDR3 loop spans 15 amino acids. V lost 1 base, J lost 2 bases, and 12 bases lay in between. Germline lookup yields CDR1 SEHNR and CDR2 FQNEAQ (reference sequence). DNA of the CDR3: TGTGCCAGCAGCTTAGGTTCAGGGTTGACCTACGAGCAGTACTTC. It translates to CASSLGSGLTYEQYF. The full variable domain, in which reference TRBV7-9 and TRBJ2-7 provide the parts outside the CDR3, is DTGVSQNPRHKITKRGQNVTFRCDPISEHNRLYWYRQTLGQGPEFLTYFQNEAQLEKSRLLSDRFSAERPKGSFSTLEIQRTEQGDSAMYLCASSLGSGLTYEQYFGPGTRLTVT.

The CDR3 region has the DNA TGTGCCAGCAGAGAATCCATCAGGGATGAGCAGTACTTC. The encoded protein is CASRESIRDEQYF. The chain is built from TRBV6-1 and TRBJ2-7; D possibly corresponds to TRBD1 (5 bases). V was trimmed by 6 bases and J by 7 bases, leaving 16 bases between them. This CDR3 comprises 13 residues. Per germline, CDR1 MNHNS and CDR2 SASEGT.

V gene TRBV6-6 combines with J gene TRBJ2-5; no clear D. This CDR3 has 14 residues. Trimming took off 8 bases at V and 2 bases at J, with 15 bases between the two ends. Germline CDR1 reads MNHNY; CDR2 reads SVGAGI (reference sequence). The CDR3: CASGPLGTQETQYF. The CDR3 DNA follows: TGTGCCAGCGGGCCCCTGGGTACACAAGAGACCCAGTACTTC.

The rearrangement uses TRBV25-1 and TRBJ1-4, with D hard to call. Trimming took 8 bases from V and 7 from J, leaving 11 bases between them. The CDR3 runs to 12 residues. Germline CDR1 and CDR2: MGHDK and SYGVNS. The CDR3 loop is CASGRGTEKLFF. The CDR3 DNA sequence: TGTGCCAGCGGGCGGGGTACTGAAAAACTGTTTTTT. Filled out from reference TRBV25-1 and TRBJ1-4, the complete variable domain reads EADIYQTPRYLVIGTGKKITLECSQTMGHDKMYWYQQDPGMELHLIHYSYGVNSTEKGDLSSESTVSRIRTEHFPLTLESARPSHTSQYLCASGRGTEKLFFGSGTQLSVL.

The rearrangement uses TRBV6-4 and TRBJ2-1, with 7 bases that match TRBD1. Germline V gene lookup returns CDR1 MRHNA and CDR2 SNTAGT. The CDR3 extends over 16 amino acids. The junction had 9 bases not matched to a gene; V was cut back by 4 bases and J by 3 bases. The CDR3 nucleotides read TGTGCCAGCAGTGCCCGGACAGGCCTAAGCTACAATGAGCAGTTCTTC. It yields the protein CASSARTGLSYNEQFF.

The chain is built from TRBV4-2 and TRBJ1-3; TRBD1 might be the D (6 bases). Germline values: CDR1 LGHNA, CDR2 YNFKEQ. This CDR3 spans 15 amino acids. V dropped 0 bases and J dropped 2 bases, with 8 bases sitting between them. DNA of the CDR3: TGTGCCAGCAGCCAAGACCACAGGGCTGGAAACACCATATATTTT. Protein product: CASSQDHRAGNTIYF.

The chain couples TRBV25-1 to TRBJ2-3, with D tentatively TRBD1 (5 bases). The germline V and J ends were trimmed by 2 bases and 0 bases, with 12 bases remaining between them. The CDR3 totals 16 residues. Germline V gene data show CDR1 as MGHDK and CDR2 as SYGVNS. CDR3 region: CASSEPGLRSTDTQYF. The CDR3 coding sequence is TGTGCCAGCAGTGAACCAGGGCTTCGCAGCACAGATACGCAGTATTTT.

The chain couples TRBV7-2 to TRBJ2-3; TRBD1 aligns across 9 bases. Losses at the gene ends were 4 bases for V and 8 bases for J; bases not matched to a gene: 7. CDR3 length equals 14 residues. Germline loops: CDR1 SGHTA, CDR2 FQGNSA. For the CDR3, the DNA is TGTGCCAGCAGCTCGTGGGACAGGGTAGTTACGCAGTATTTT. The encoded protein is CASSSWDRVVTQYF. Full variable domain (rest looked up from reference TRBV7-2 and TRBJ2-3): GAGVSQSPSNKVTEKGKDVELRCDPISGHTALYWYRQSLGQGLEFLIYFQGNSAPDKSGLPSDRFSAERTGGSVSTLTIQRTQQEDSAVYLCASSSWDRVVTQYFGPGTRLTVL.

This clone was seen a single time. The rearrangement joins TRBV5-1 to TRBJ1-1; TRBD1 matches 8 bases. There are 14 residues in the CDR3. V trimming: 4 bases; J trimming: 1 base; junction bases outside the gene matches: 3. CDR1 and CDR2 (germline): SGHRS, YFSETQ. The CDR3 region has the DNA TGCGCCAGCAGCGCACAGGGGGGGAACACTGAAGCTTTCTTT. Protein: CASSAQGGNTEAFF.

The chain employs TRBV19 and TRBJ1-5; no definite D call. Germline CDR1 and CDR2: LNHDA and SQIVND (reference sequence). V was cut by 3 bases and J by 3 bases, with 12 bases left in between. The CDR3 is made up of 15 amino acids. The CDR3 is CASSIPTAYNQPQHF. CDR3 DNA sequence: TGTGCCAGTAGTATCCCAACAGCTTACAATCAGCCCCAGCATTTT.

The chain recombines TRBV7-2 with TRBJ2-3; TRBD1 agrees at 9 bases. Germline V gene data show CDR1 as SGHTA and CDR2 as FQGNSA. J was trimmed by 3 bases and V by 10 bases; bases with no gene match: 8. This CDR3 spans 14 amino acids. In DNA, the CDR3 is TGTGCCACCTCGGACAGGGGACGAACAGATACGCAGTATTTT. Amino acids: CATSDRGRTDTQYF.

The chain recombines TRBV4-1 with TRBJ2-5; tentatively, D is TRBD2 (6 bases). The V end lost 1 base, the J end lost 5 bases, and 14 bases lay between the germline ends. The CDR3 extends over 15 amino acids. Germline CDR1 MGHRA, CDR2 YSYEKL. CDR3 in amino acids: CASSQALQGGETQYF. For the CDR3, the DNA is TGCGCCAGCAGCCAAGCTTTGCAGGGAGGCGAGACCCAGTACTTC.

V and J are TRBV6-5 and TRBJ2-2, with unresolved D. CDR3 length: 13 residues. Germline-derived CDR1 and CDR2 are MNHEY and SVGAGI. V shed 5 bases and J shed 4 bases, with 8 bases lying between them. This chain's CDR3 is CASSEVGTGELFF. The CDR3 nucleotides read TGTGCCAGCAGTGAAGTGGGCACCGGGGAGCTGTTTTTT.

CDR3 loop: CASSYSGWDEQYF. CDR3 DNA sequence: TGTGCCAGCAGTTACTCTGGCTGGGACGAGCAGTACTTC. The genes are TRBV6-6 and TRBJ2-7; D is unclear. Germline lookup yields CDR1 MNHNY and CDR2 SVGAGI (reference sequence). V lost 0 bases, J lost 5 bases, and 8 bases lay in between. This CDR3 region has 13 residues.

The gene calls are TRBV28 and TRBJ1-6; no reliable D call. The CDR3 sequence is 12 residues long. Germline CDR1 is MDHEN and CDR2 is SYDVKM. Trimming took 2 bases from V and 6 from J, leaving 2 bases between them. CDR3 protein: CASSLPNSPLHF. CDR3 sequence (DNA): TGTGCCAGCAGTTTACCTAATTCACCCCTCCACTTT. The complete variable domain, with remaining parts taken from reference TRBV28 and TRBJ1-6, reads DVKVTQSSRYLVKRTGEKVFLECVQDMDHENMFWYRQDPGLGLRLIYFSYDVKMKEKGDIPEGYSVSREKKERFSLILESASTNQTSMYLCASSLPNSPLHFGNGTRLTVT.

DNA of the CDR3: TGTGCCAGCTCACCATATACGGGGGCCGGGGAGCTGTTTTTT. This encodes CASSPYTGAGELFF. The chain carries TRBV18 and TRBJ2-2; the D gene is possibly TRBD2 (6 bases). This CDR3 comprises 14 residues. Germline CDR1 and CDR2: KGHSH and LQKENI. Between the trimmed V and J ends, which lost 2 bases and 6 bases, there was a span of 10 bases.

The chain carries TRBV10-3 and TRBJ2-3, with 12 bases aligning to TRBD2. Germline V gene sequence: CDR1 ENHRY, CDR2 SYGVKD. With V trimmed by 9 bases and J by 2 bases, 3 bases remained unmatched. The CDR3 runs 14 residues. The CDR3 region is CAIRTSGNTDTQYF. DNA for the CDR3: TGTGCCATTAGGACTAGCGGGAACACAGATACGCAGTATTTT.